The clone carrying this TCR beta chain is labeled medium-sized based on frequency. The antigen remains undetermined. The data derive from a study of cytomegalovirus exposure and HLA in healthy donors. General observations from the study: Among CMV-associated TCR beta chains, most appeared HLA-restricted in a later analysis. Sequencing had likely introduced a cluster of highly shared sequence variants as an artifact. TCR beta chains associated with HLA were, in a later analysis, more clonally expanded than equally common others.

V lost 7 bases, J lost 4 bases, and 5 bases stayed unmatched. Germline CDR1 is MNHNY and CDR2 is SVGAGI (reference sequence). The CDR3 totals 14 residues. PCR amplification relied on 60 Vbeta primers (plus 13 Jbeta primers). Repertoires were generated with immunoSEQ multiplex PCR, while TCRdb's copy carries only in-frame clones and drops some. The data include 55,000 to 85,000 clones; the top ten clones carry roughly 2.4%. V gene TRBV6-6 combines with J gene TRBJ2-7; 12 nucleotides align to TRBD1. Sample: PBMCs. The clonotype was recovered from a female donor in good health and CMV-seropositive. The CDR3 sequence: CASNPGQGAYEQYF. The DNA for the CDR3 is TGTGCCAGCAACCCGGGACAGGGGGCTTACGAGCAGTACTTC.